This entry is about one T cell receptor (beta chain). The sample is drawn from a study of PD-L1 blockade in urothelial cancer. TCRdb keeps only in-frame clones here, not all; method: immunoSEQ multiplex PCR. The profile shows around 100,000 clones, about 89% of them singletons. Germline V gene lookup returns CDR1 SEHNR and CDR2 FQNEAQ (reference sequence). The CDR3 is 14 amino acids. Trimming shortened V by 5 bases and J by 0 bases, and 8 bases separated the two germline ends. The sample in question was PBMCs, obtained around atezolizumab (anti-PD-L1) treatment. The receptor was derived from an elderly woman with urothelial cancer. This rearrangement joins TRBV7-9 to TRBJ1-5; D gene uncertain. CDR3 loop: CASSAQYSNQPQHF. In DNA, the CDR3 is TGTGCCAGCAGCGCTCAGTATAGCAATCAGCCCCAGCATTTT.